This T cell receptor (beta chain) was sequenced during a study of early T cells in non-severe SARS-CoV-2 infection. TCRdb reanalysed the 5' RACE reads using MiXCR and keeps one entry per CDR3 protein. This sample has approximately 40,000 distinct CDR3 sequences; about 6% occur once, and the top ten carry more than 20%. Germline assignment: CDR1 MNHNY and CDR2 SVGAGI (reference sequence). Trimming took 5 bases from V and 3 from J, leaving 10 bases between them. The CDR3 covers 13 residues. Sequenced here: whole blood, sampled at baseline. The V and J genes are TRBV6-6 and TRBJ1-1; the D is unclear. The sequence came from an adult who was a healthcare worker with PCR-confirmed SARS-CoV-2 infection or an uninfected control (not recorded which). Written as DNA, the CDR3 is TGTGCCAGCAGTAACTTTTTGGACACTGAAGCTTTCTTT. Encoded protein: CASSNFLDTEAFF.